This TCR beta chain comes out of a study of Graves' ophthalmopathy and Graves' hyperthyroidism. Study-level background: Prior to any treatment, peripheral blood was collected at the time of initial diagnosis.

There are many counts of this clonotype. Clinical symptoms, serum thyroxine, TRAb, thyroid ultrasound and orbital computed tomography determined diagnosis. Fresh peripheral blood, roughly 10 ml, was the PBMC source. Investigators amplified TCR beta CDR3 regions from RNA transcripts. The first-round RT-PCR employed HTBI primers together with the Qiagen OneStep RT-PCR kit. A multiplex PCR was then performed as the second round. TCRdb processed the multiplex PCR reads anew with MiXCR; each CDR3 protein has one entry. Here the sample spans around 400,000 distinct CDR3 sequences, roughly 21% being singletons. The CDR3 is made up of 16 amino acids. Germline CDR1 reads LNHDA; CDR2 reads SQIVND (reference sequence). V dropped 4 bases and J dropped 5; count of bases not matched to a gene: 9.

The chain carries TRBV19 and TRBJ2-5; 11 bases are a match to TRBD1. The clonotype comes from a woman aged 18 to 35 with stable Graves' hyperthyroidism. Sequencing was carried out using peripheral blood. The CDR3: CASSTSRTGGGETQYF. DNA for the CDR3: TGTGCCAGTAGTACCTCAAGGACAGGGGGCGGGGAGACCCAGTACTTC.